These 10 T cell receptor beta chains came from one sample sequenced in a study of cytomegalovirus exposure and HLA in healthy donors (dated by TCRdb to the late 2010s). The receptor library was made with the immunoSEQ multiplex PCR assay. A mixture of 60 forward primers for TCR Vbeta segments and 13 reverse primers for TCR Jbeta segments was used in the multiplex PCR. The clones in this table, taken by TCRdb from immuneACCESS, are in-frame only. Not every clone is retained; where verified, under half of the shortfall comes from an unresolved V gene, and the cause of the rest is unknown. This sample has about 210,000 clones in its table, and 75% to 80% of those were observed once. In total, the top ten clones hold 1.8% of the sample. Sequencing was performed on PBMCs. The receptor source for this set is a male donor in good health and CMV-seronegative.

The gene calls are TRBV4-1 and TRBJ2-3; possible D gene TRBD2, 6 bases. The CDR3 has 16 amino acids. Germline-derived CDR1 and CDR2 are MGHRA and YSYEKL. V was pared by 4 bases and J by 0 bases, with 14 bases between. The CDR3 region is CASSPPRGLSTDTQYF. CDR3 coding DNA: TGCGCCAGCAGCCCTCCCCGGGGGTTAAGCACAGATACGCAGTATTTT.

CDR3 loop: CASSLALATGELFF. The CDR3 DNA follows: TGTGCCAGCAGCTTGGCGCTAGCCACCGGGGAGCTGTTTTTT. The chain uses TRBV5-6 and TRBJ2-2; tentatively, D is TRBD2 (5 bases). The CDR3 extends over 14 amino acids. V lost 0 bases, J lost 4 bases, and 7 bases lay in between. The germline gives CDR1 SGHDT, CDR2 YYEEEE.

This clone has a single count. The chain is built from TRBV5-5 and TRBJ2-5, with a weak D call TRBD2 (5 bases). This CDR3 spans 15 amino acids. The germline gives CDR1 SGHKS, CDR2 YYEKEE (reference sequence). V shed 3 bases and J shed 1 base, with 13 bases lying between them. The CDR3 nucleotides are TGTGCCAGCAGCTCCGGGCCAGAGGGCCAAGAGACCCAGTACTTC. Translation gives CASSSGPEGQETQYF.

The table lists this clone with a count of one. The chain employs TRBV6-4 and TRBJ2-7; no clear D gene. The ends were cut back, 3 bases at V and 6 bases at J, with 12 bases in the middle. The germline V gene encodes CDR1 MRHNA and CDR2 SNTAGT. This CDR3 spans 13 amino acids. This CDR3 reads CASSEADLGEQYF. CDR3 DNA: TGTGCCAGCAGTGAGGCGGATCTAGGCGAGCAGTACTTC.

This chain joins TRBV9 and TRBJ1-1, with 8 bases identical to TRBD1. This CDR3 comprises 14 residues. Per germline, CDR1 SGDLS and CDR2 YYNGEE. Germline trimming cut 3 bases from V and 5 bases from J; bases unmatched to any gene: 6. The CDR3 sequence is CASSGGQGGTEAFF. CDR3 coding DNA: TGTGCCAGCAGCGGAGGACAGGGAGGGACTGAAGCTTTCTTT. Variable domain in full (rest from reference TRBV9 and TRBJ1-1): DSGVTQTPKHLITATGQRVTLRCSPRSGDLSVYWYQQSLDQGLQFLIQYYNGEERAKGNILERFSAQQFPDLHSELNLSSLELGDSALYFCASSGGQGGTEAFFGQGTRLTVV.

This chain joins TRBV5-6 and TRBJ2-1; D might be TRBD2 (6 bases). CDR1 and CDR2 from the germline V gene are SGHDT and YYEEEE. V was clipped by 7 bases and J by 13 bases, with 18 bases between them. The CDR3 runs to 12 residues. The CDR3 coding sequence is TGTGCCAGCGACCGAGCGGGCTTGTTCCAGTTCTTC. Its protein product is CASDRAGLFQFF.

This chain links TRBV19 with TRBJ1-1; unclear D gene. V shed 5 bases and J shed 10 bases, with 17 bases lying between them. Germline V gene sequence: CDR1 LNHDA, CDR2 SQIVND (reference sequence). The CDR3 spans 13 residues. CDR3 nucleotides: TGTGCCAGTAGTGTCGACCCCTGGGCCGCAGCTTTCTTT. It codes for CASSVDPWAAAFF.

This chain links TRBV9 with TRBJ2-7; D uncertain. Germline lookup yields CDR1 SGDLS and CDR2 YYNGEE. The CDR3 runs 14 residues. The V end was cut by 3 bases, the J end by 2 bases, with 12 bases between. CDR3 sequence: CASSEQSLPYEQYF. The CDR3, as DNA: TGTGCCAGCAGCGAACAGTCCCTACCCTACGAGCAGTACTTC.

This clone was seen more than once but under ten times. The gene calls are TRBV9 and TRBJ2-3; D perhaps matches TRBD1 (6 bases). The V gene lost 4 bases and the J gene lost 1 base, with 13 bases spanning the gap. The germline gives CDR1 SGDLS, CDR2 YYNGEE. The CDR3 sequence is 15 residues long. The CDR3 reads CASSTGTDRTDTQYF. CDR3 in DNA: TGTGCCAGCAGCACAGGGACGGATCGCACAGATACGCAGTATTTT.

This clone was found a few times. CDR3 sequence (DNA): TGTGCCAGCAGCCCCGACAGGAGAAATGGCTACACCTTC. This sequence encodes CASSPDRRNGYTF. The chain links TRBV7-2 to TRBJ1-2, with TRBD1 as a possible D gene (6 bases). Between the trimmed V and J ends, which lost 5 bases and 6 bases, there was a span of 13 bases. This CDR3 has 13 amino acids. The germline gives CDR1 SGHTA, CDR2 FQGNSA.